This T cell receptor beta chain was obtained from a study of T-cell reconstitution after alpha-beta-depleted transplantation in children. Unique molecular identifiers featured in how the TCRbeta library was prepared. Each CDR3 protein gets one entry after TCRdb re-called the PCR reads with MiXCR. The data show 200,000 to 250,000 distinct CDR3 sequences, about a tenth seen once. Study outcomes and limitations: One year post-transplant, T-cell counts and diversity were largely derived from T cells produced anew. Expanded graft clones, several hundred of them, were reportedly the source of alpha-beta T cells about two months after transplant. Some patients' high day-60 TCRbeta diversity was traced to surviving recipient T cells and thymic progenitors.

This CDR3 has 12 residues. Trimming stripped 1 base from V and 4 bases from J, with 4 bases between. The germline gives CDR1 LGHDT, CDR2 YNNKEL (reference sequence). Ten or more counts support this clonotype. Antigen: not known. This sequence was found in a child younger than two with acute myeloid leukemia, due to receive a stem cell transplant. Sequenced material: PBMCs, taken before TCRalphabeta/CD19-depleted stem cell transplant. V is TRBV3-1 and J is TRBJ2-5; no reliable D call. The CDR3 reads CASSQAGETQYF. The CDR3 nucleotides read TGTGCCAGCAGCCAAGCGGGAGAGACCCAGTACTTC.